Ten or more counts support the clone carrying this T cell receptor beta chain. The data are from a study of blood T cell repertoires in COVID-19. Study overall: COVID-19 samples, acute and convalescent, were from the United States, Italy and Spain.

The authors' processing: Amplification of reference gene primers provided the estimated nucleated cell counts. Sequencing was performed with immunoSEQ multiplex PCR; in TCRdb, only in-frame clones are kept and a portion is missing. V and J calls and clone size follow that table, whereas D and trimming were derived from the DNA. This sample has more than 200,000 clones, with roughly 80% found just once. This CDR3 has 12 residues. The ends were cut back, 6 bases at V and 3 bases at J, with 7 bases in the middle. Germline lookup yields CDR1 LNHDA and CDR2 SQIVND (reference sequence). What was sequenced was peripheral blood. The TCR was taken from a woman between 65 and 79 years old with active or convalescent COVID-19. The chain joins TRBV19 to TRBJ2-3; D is perhaps TRBD2 (6 bases). Written as DNA, the CDR3 is TGTGCCAGTAGGGAGGGGACAGATACGCAGTATTTT. This gives the protein CASREGTDTQYF.